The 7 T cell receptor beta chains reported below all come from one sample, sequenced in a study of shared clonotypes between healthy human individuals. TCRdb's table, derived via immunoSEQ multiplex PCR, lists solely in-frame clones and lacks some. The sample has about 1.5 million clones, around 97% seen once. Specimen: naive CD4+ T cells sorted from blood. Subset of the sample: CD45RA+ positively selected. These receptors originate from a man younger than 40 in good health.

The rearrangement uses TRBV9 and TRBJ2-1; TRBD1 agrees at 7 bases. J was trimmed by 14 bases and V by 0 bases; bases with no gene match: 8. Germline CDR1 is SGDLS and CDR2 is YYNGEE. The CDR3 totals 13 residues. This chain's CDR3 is CASSVDGWDSEFF. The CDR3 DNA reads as TGTGCCAGCAGCGTAGATGGTTGGGACAGTGAGTTCTTC.

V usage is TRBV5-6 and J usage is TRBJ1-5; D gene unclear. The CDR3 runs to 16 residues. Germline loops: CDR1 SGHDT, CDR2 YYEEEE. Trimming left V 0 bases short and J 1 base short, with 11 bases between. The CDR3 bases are TGTGCCAGCAGCTTGGGGGGAGGCATGAGCAATCAGCCCCAGCATTTT. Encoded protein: CASSLGGGMSNQPQHF.

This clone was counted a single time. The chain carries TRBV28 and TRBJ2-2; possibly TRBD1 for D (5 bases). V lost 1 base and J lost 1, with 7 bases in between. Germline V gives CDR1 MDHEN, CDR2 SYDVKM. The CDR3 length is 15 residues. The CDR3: CASSLYRRNTGELFF. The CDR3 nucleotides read TGTGCCAGCAGTTTATACAGGAGGAACACCGGGGAGCTGTTTTTT. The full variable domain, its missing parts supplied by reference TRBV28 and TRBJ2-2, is DVKVTQSSRYLVKRTGEKVFLECVQDMDHENMFWYRQDPGLGLRLIYFSYDVKMKEKGDIPEGYSVSREKKERFSLILESASTNQTSMYLCASSLYRRNTGELFFGEGSRLTVL.

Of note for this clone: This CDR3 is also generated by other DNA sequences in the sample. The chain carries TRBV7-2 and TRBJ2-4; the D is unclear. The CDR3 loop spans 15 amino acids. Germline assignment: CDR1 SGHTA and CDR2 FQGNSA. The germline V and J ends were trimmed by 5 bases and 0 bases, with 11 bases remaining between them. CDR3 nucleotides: TGTGCCAGCAGCCCTCAACCCCTAGCCAAAAACATTCAGTACTTC. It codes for CASSPQPLAKNIQYF.

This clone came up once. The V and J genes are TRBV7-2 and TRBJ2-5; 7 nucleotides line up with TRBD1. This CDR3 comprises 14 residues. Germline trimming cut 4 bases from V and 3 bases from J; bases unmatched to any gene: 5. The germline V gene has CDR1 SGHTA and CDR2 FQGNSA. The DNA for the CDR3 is TGTGCCAGCAGCTATAACAGGGGAAAAGAGACCCAGTACTTC. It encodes CASSYNRGKETQYF.

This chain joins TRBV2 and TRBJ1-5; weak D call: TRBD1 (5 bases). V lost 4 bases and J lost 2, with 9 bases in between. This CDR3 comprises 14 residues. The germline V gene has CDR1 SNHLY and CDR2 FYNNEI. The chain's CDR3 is CASSGGGGNQPQHF. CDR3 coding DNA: TGTGCCAGCAGTGGGGGAGGGGGCAATCAGCCCCAGCATTTT.

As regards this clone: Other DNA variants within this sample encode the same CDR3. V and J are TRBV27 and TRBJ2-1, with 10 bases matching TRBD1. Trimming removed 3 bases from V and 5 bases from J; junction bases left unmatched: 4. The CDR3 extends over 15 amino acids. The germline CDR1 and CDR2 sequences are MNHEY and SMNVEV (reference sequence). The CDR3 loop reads CASSFLGQGNNEQFF. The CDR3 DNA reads TGTGCCAGCAGTTTCTTGGGACAGGGGAACAATGAGCAGTTCTTC.